This note documents a single T cell receptor beta chain sequence. As yet, its antigen is unknown. The data stem from a study of cytomegalovirus exposure and HLA in healthy donors. Study observations and caveats: One variant, a missense change in DCLRE1C, was linked in a later analysis to TCR beta V- and J-gene trimming. Data from an earlier analysis indicated that most TCR beta V segments were productive either about 90% or about 30% of the time.

Deletions cut 5 bases from V and 10 bases from J, with 9 bases between. The CDR3 runs 12 residues. Germline CDR1 is LNHDA and CDR2 is SQIVND (reference sequence). Vbeta (60) and Jbeta (13) primers were used in the PCR. TCRdb's table, derived via immunoSEQ multiplex PCR, lists solely in-frame clones and lacks some. The table lists about 150,000 clones, 60% to 85% of them singletons. Donors showed nominal health when sampled, although they likely had unrecorded immune exposures. The TCR comes from a woman in her thirties or forties in good health and CMV-seronegative. The gene calls are TRBV19 and TRBJ1-6; D call uncertain. The sample was PBMCs. The CDR3 nucleotides are TGTGCCAGTAGTTGGCCGGAGTCACCCCTCCACTTT. This encodes CASSWPESPLHF.